One T cell receptor (beta chain) is described in this entry. The antigen is not known. This entry is derived from a study of cytomegalovirus exposure and HLA in healthy donors. The CDR3 loop spans 17 amino acids. V lost 2 bases, J lost 6 bases, and 10 bases stayed unmatched. Germline V lookup: CDR1 MNHEY, CDR2 SMNVEV (reference sequence). PCR employed 60 Vbeta and 13 Jbeta primers. Measured with immunoSEQ multiplex PCR; TCRdb has only the in-frame clones, and not every one. The data hold 95,000 or so clones, with approximately 80% observed a single time. Findings of the study overall: In a later analysis, an Asian-associated ancestry cluster reportedly showed fewer N-insertions than the approximately 700-donor mean.

The sample taken for sequencing was PBMCs. The receptor was derived from a woman aged 40 to 50 in good health and CMV-seronegative. V usage is TRBV27 and J usage is TRBJ1-5, with 10 nucleotides matching TRBD1. The CDR3 reads CASSLRAGQGRTQPQHF. DNA for the CDR3: TGTGCCAGCAGTTTAAGAGCGGGACAGGGGAGGACTCAGCCCCAGCATTTT.